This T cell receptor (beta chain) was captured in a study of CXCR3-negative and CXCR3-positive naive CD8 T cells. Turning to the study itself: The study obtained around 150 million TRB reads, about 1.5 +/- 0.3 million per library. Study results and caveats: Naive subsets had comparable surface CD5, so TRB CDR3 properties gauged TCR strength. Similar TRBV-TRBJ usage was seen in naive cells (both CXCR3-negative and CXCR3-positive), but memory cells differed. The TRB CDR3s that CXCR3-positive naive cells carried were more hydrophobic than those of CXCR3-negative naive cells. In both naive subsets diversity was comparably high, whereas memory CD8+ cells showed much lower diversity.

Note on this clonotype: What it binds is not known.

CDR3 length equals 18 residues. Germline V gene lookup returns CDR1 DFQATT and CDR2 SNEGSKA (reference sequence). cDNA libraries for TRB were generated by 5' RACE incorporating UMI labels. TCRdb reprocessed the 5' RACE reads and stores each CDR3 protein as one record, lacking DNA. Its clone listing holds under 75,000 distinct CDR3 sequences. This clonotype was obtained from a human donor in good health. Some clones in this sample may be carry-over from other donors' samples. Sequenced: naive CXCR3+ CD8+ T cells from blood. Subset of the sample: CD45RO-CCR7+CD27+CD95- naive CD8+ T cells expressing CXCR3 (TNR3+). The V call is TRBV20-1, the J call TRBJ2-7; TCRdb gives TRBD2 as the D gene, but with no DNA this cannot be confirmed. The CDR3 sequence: CSATRVAGASIAAYEQYF.